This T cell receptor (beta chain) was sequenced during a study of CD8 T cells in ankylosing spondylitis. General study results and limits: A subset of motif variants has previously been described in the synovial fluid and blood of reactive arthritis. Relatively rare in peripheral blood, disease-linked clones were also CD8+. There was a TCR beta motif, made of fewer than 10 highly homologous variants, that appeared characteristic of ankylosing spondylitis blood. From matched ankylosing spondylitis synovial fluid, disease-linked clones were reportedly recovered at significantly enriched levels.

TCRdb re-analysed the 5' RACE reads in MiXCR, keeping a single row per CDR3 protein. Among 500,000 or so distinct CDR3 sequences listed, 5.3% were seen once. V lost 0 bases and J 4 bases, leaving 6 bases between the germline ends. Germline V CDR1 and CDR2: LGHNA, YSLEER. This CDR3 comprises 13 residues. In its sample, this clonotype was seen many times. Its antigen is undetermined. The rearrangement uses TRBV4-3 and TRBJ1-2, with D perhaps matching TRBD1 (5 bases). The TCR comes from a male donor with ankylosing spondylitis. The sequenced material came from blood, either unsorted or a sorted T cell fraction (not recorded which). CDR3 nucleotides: TGCGCCAGCAGCCAAGACGACAGCTATGGCTACACCTTC. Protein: CASSQDDSYGYTF.